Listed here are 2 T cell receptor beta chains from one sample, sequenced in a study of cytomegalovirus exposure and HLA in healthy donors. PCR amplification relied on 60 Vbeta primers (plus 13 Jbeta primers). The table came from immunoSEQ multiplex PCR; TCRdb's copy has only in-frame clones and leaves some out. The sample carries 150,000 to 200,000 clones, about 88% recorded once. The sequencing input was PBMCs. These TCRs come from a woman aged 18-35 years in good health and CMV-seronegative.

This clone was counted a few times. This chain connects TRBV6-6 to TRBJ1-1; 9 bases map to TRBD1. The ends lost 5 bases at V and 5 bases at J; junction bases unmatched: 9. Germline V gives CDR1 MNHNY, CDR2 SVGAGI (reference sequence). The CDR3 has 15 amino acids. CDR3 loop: CASSDWDRDSTEAFF. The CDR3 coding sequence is TGTGCCAGCAGTGACTGGGACAGGGATAGTACTGAAGCTTTCTTT.

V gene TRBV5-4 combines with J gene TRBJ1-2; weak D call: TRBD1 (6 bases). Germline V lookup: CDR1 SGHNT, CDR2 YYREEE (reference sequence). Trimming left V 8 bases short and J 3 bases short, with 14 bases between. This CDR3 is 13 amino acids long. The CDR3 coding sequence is TGTGCCAGTCAAAAGGGGGTAGACTATGGCTACACCTTC. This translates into CASQKGVDYGYTF.